The 2 T cell receptor beta chains given below trace back to one sample, sequenced in a study of blood T cell repertoires in COVID-19. Only in-frame clones appear in the TCRdb table, and some are missing; sequencing was by immunoSEQ multiplex PCR. Of 200,000 to 300,000 clones listed, about 82% are singletons. What was sequenced was PBMCs or T cells enriched from blood (not recorded which). The receptors were sampled from a woman aged 50 to 65 who had recovered from COVID-19.

The chain joins TRBV7-3 to TRBJ2-1; tentatively, D is TRBD1 (6 bases). The CDR3 is 18 residues long. The V end was cut by 4 bases, the J end by 0 bases, with 19 bases between. Germline V gives CDR1 SGHTA, CDR2 FQGTGA. This chain's CDR3 is CASSSQKGQKSSYNEQFF. The CDR3 DNA reads TGTGCCAGCAGCTCACAAAAAGGACAGAAAAGCTCCTACAATGAGCAGTTCTTC.

V and J are TRBV15 and TRBJ2-1, with D possibly TRBD1 on 5 matching bases. Germline V gene data show CDR1 as LNHNV and CDR2 as YYDKDF (reference sequence). The germline V and J ends were trimmed by 1 base and 13 bases, with 11 bases remaining between them. This CDR3 spans 12 amino acids. The DNA of the CDR3 is TGTGCCACCAGCAGAGGGGGCTTGTTTCAGTTCTTC. Encoded protein: CATSRGGLFQFF. The full variable domain, rest sourced from reference TRBV15 and TRBJ2-1, is DAMVIQNPRYQVTQFGKPVTLSCSQTLNHNVMYWYQQKSSQAPKLLFHYYDKDFNNEADTPDNFQSRRPNTSFCFLDIRSPGLGDTAMYLCATSRGGLFQFFGPGTRLTVL.